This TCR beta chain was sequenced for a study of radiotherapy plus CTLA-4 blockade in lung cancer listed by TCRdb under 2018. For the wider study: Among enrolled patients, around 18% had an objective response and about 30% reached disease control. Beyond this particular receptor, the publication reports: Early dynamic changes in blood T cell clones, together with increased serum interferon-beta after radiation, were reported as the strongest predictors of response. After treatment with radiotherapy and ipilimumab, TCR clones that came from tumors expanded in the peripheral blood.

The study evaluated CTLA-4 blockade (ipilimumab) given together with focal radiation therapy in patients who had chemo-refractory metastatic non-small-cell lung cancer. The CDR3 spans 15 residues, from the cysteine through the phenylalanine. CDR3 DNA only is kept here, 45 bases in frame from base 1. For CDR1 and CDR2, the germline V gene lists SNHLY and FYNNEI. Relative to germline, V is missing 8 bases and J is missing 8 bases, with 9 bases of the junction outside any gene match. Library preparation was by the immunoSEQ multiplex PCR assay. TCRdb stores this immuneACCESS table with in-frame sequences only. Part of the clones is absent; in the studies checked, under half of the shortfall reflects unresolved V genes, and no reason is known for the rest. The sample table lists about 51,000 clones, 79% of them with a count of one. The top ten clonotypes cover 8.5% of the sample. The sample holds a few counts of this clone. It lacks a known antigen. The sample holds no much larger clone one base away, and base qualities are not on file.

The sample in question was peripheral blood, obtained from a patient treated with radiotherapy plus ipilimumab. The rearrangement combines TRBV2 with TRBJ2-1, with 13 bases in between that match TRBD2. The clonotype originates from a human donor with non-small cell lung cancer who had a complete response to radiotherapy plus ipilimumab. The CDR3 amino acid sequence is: CASQTSGRSRYEQFF. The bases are TGTGCCAGCCAGACTAGCGGGAGGTCCAGGTATGAGCAGTTCTTC.